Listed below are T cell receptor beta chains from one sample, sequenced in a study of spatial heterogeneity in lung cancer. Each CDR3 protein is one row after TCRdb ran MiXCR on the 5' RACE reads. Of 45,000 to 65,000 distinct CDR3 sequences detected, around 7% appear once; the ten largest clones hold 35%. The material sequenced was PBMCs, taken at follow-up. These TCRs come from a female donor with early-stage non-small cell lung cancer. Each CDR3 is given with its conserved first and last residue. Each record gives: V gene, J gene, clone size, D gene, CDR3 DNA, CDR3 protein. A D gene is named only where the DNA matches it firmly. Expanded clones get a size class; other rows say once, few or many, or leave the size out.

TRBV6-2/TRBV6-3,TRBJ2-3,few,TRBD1,TGTGCCAGCAGTTCCTCTTCAGGGGGACCTAGCACAGATACGCAGTATTTT,CASSSSSGGPSTDTQYF
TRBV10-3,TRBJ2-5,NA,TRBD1,TGTGCCATCAGTGATGTCGGGACAGGGTCGGAGACCCAGTACTTC,CAISDVGTGSETQYF
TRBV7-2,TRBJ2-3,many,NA,TGTGCCAGCAGCTTAGATGGGGCCCGAGCAGATACGCAGTATTTT,CASSLDGARADTQYF
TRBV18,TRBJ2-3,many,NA,TGTGCCAGCTCCCGGGACAGCACAGATACGCAGTATTTT,CASSRDSTDTQYF
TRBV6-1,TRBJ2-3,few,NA,TGTGCCAGCAGTGAAGCTTCGACTAGCACAGATACGCAGTATTTT,CASSEASTSTDTQYF
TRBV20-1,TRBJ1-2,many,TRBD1,TGCAGTGCTAGAGCCATCACACTTCGACAGGGATTCTATGGCTACACCTTC,CSARAITLRQGFYGYTF
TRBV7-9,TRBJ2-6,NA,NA,TGTGCCAGCAGCTTAGCGTATGGTGCTGGAGGATCTGGGGCCAACGTCCTGACTTTC,CASSLAYGAGGSGANVLTF
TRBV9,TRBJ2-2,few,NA,TGTGCCAGCAGCGTAGCGGGGGAAACCGGGGAGCTGTTTTTT,CASSVAGETGELFF
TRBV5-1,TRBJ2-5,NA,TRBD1,TGCGCCAGCGCCACCGGGACAGGGGTCGAGACCCAGTACTTC,CASATGTGVETQYF
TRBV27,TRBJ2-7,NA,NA,TGTGCCAGCAGTCCCTGGGCCCAGGGCCTAAGATACTACGAGCAGTACTTC,CASSPWAQGLRYYEQYF
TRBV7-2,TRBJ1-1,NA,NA,TGTGCCAGCAGTCTTAGTGGCCTTACACTTCAAGCTTTCTTT,CASSLSGLTLQAFF
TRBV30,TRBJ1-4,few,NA,TGTGCCTGGAGGCAGGGGAATCTCGATGAAAAACTGTTTTTT,CAWRQGNLDEKLFF
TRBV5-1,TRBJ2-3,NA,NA,TGCGCCAGCAGTGTGGCGGCCGGGTTGTCCACAGATACGCAGTATTTT,CASSVAAGLSTDTQYF
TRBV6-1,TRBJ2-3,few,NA,TGTGCCAGCAGTGAGAGGGCGCAGTATTTT,CASSERAQYF
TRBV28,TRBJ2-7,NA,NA,TGTGCCAGCAGTTTAGGCGCCGCCTACGAGCAGTACTTC,CASSLGAAYEQYF
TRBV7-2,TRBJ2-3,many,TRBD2,TGTGCCAGCAGCTACACGGGGGGGCAAATCACAGATACGCAGTATTTT,CASSYTGGQITDTQYF
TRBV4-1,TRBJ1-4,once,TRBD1,TGCGCCAGCAGCCAAGGAGGGACAGCGAATGAAAAACTGTTTTTT,CASSQGGTANEKLFF
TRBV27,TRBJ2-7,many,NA,TGTGCCAGCAGTCAGGGACGGGAGCAGTACTTC,CASSQGREQYF